The 17 T cell receptor beta chains reported below all come from one sample, sequenced in a study of blood T cells in healthy people across ages. Primed by a sample-barcoded 5' primer and a J-beta primer mix, a second PCR proceeded for 7 to 11 cycles. One entry per CDR3 protein results from TCRdb running MiXCR on the 5' RACE reads. The sample comprises some 790,000 distinct CDR3 sequences, 29% of which are singletons, and around a sixth rests with the top ten. Sequenced input: blood. These receptors came from a woman older than 75 in good health.

This clonotype was observed a few times. It may be a read error: a sequence one base away is much more abundant. This rearrangement joins TRBV12-3 or TRBV12-4 to TRBJ2-3, with 10 bases matching TRBD1. V dropped 3 bases and J dropped 5; count of bases not matched to a gene: 5. The CDR3 sequence is 15 residues long. CDR3 nucleotides: TGTGCCAGCAGTTTGGGACAGGGGTACATAGATACGCAGTATTTT. Translating gives CASSLGQGYIDTQYF.

On this clonotype: A much larger clonotype is one base distant, so this may be a read error. The rearrangement joins TRBV20-1 to TRBJ2-3, with TRBD1 matching 8 bases. The CDR3 has 17 residues. In germline, CDR1 is DFQATT, CDR2 SNEGSKA (reference sequence). V lost 1 base, J lost 4 bases, and 13 bases stayed unmatched. The CDR3 is CSARAATPRGRADTQYF. The CDR3 nucleotides read TGCAGTGCTAGAGCGGCTACACCCAGGGGGCGAGCAGATACGCAGTATTTT.

Many counts were recorded for this clonotype. V gene TRBV20-1 combines with J gene TRBJ1-2; 8 bases are shared with TRBD1. Unmatched junction bases numbered 9, after V lost 5 bases and J lost 7 bases. Looked up from germline, CDR1 is DFQATT and CDR2 is SNEGSKA (reference sequence). CDR3 length equals 13 residues. Here the CDR3 DNA reads TGCAGTGCTCCACGGACAGGGTCCCTTGGCTACACCTTC. Its protein is CSAPRTGSLGYTF.

This clonotype was seen a few times. In DNA form, the CDR3 reads TGCGCCAGCAGCGCACAACCGGGACAGGGGACCGGGGAGCTGTTTTTT. Amino acids: CASSAQPGQGTGELFF. J is TRBJ2-2 and V is TRBV5-1; 10 nucleotides agree with TRBD1. CDR1 SGHRS and CDR2 YFSETQ come from the germline V gene. This CDR3 is built from 16 residues. V shed 4 bases and J 5 bases; nucleotides not matched to a gene: 8.

This clonotype was detected many times. CDR3 nucleotide sequence: TGTGCCAGCAGTTTATCCCAACTCAATCAGCCCCAGCATTTT. Encoded protein: CASSLSQLNQPQHF. The chain combines TRBV27 with TRBJ1-5; the D is unclear. V was shortened by 0 bases and J by 3 bases, with 6 bases between the two germline ends. CDR1 and CDR2 from the germline V gene are MNHEY and SMNVEV (reference sequence). The CDR3 is 14 residues long.

The chain employs TRBV7-9 and TRBJ1-2; D is ambiguous. The CDR3 is 15 residues long. Trimming took 4 bases from V and 3 from J, leaving 15 bases between them. From germline, CDR1 is SEHNR and CDR2 FQNEAQ (reference sequence). DNA for the CDR3: TGTGCCAGCAGCTCAACTGGGGTGCCCCACTATGGCTACACCTTC. Encoded protein: CASSSTGVPHYGYTF.

In the case of this clonotype: Compared with germline, one end of the junction differs, possibly owing to a read error. V and J are TRBV24-1 and TRBJ2-1, with TRBD2 matching 11 bases. The CDR3 is 17 amino acids. In germline, CDR1 is KGHDR, CDR2 SFDVKD. The CDR3: CATSDHARLAGGNEQVF. CDR3 coding DNA: TGTGCCACCAGTGACCACGCCCGGCTAGCGGGGGGCAATGAGCAGGTCTTC.

On this clonotype itself: This may come from a read error, since a much larger clone is one base off. The rearrangement uses TRBV6-2 or TRBV6-3 and TRBJ2-7; 7 nucleotides line up with TRBD2. Germline V CDR1 and CDR2: MNHEY, SVGEGT. The CDR3 is 17 amino acids. CDR3 sequence (DNA): TGTGCCAGCAGTTACTCCAAGGCACGCGGGAGCTCCTGCGAGCAGTACTTC. This gives the protein CASSYSKARGSSCEQYF.

The gene calls are TRBV6-2 or TRBV6-3 and TRBJ2-5; D remains unclear. This CDR3 has 12 amino acids. The germline V and J ends were trimmed by 2 bases and 11 bases, with 12 bases remaining between them. CDR1 MNHEY and CDR2 SVGEGT come from the germline V gene. This chain's CDR3 is CASSYQKYEQYF. The DNA for the CDR3 is TGTGCCAGCAGTTACCAAAAATATGAGCAGTACTTC.

This rearrangement joins TRBV6-6 to TRBJ2-1; 9 nucleotides agree with TRBD1. CDR1 is MNHNY, CDR2 SVGAGI, per germline (reference sequence). J was trimmed by 5 bases and V by 6 bases; bases with no gene match: 8. The CDR3 totals 15 residues. In DNA form, the CDR3 reads TGTGCCAGCAGGCCCACAGGGGGCCGACACAATGAGCAGTTCTTC. Protein product: CASRPTGGRHNEQFF.

V gene TRBV27 combines with J gene TRBJ2-3, with D possibly matching TRBD2 (6 bases). The CDR3 is 14 residues long. CDR1 is MNHEY and CDR2 is SMNVEV in the germline V gene (reference sequence). Trimming cost V 5 bases and J 2 bases, with 11 bases left between them. This CDR3 is CASSQGGTTDTQYF. The DNA for the CDR3 is TGTGCCAGCAGTCAGGGAGGTACCACAGATACGCAGTATTTT.

Note on this clonotype: This could be a read error, since a much larger clone is one nucleotide away. This sequence joins TRBV29-1 and TRBJ2-3; D gene uncertain. CDR1 is SQVTM, CDR2 ANQGSEA, per germline. This CDR3 has 12 amino acids. The CDR3: CSIEVQTDTQYF. CDR3 coding DNA: TGCAGCATTGAAGTCCAGACAGATACGCAGTATTTT.

In its sample, this clonotype was seen many times. The CDR3 region is CASYRQGFDEQFF. The CDR3 DNA reads as TGTGCCAGCTACCGACAGGGGTTTGATGAGCAGTTCTTC. The chain has TRBV2 and TRBJ2-1; 8 bases match TRBD1. The germline gives CDR1 SNHLY, CDR2 FYNNEI. J lost 8 bases, V lost 8 bases, and 8 bases had no gene match. The CDR3 totals 13 residues.

This clonotype was seen ten or more times. This rearrangement joins TRBV3-1 to TRBJ2-7; 7 bases map to TRBD1. J was trimmed by 2 bases and V by 4 bases; bases with no gene match: 5. CDR1 is LGHDT and CDR2 is YNNKEL in the germline V gene (reference sequence). The CDR3 extends over 14 amino acids. In DNA, the CDR3 is TGTGCCAGCAGCCGCCGGGACAGTGCCTACGAGCAGTACTTC. Translating it yields CASSRRDSAYEQYF.

This clonotype occurred many times. The chain joins TRBV28 to TRBJ1-2, with a possible D match to TRBD1 (5 bases). There are 14 residues in the CDR3. Germline V CDR1 and CDR2: MDHEN, SYDVKM. V was pared by 3 bases and J by 4 bases, with 12 bases between. The CDR3 is CASSLGVTGYGYTF. Written as DNA, the CDR3 is TGTGCCAGCAGTTTGGGGGTTACGGGCTATGGCTACACCTTC.

This clonotype occurred many times. The chain links TRBV7-9 to TRBJ2-3; possible D gene TRBD1, 5 bases. The CDR3 contains 14 residues. Germline V gene sequence: CDR1 SEHNR, CDR2 FQNEAQ (reference sequence). Trimming pared 3 bases from V and 5 bases from J, leaving 12 bases between. CDR3 residues: CASSLVQGLDTQYF. CDR3 DNA sequence: TGTGCCAGCAGCTTGGTTCAGGGATTAGATACGCAGTATTTT.

This clonotype has ten or more counts. The rearrangement uses TRBV21-1 and TRBJ2-3; TRBD2 is the table's D call, not checked against the DNA. TRBV21-1 is reported as a pseudogene. The CDR3 spans 19 residues. The CDR3 sequence is CASSTRRRRQRGSTDTQYF. As DNA, the CDR3 is TGTGCCAGCAGCACGCGCCGGCGGAGGCAGCGGGGGAGCACAGATACGCAGTATTTT.